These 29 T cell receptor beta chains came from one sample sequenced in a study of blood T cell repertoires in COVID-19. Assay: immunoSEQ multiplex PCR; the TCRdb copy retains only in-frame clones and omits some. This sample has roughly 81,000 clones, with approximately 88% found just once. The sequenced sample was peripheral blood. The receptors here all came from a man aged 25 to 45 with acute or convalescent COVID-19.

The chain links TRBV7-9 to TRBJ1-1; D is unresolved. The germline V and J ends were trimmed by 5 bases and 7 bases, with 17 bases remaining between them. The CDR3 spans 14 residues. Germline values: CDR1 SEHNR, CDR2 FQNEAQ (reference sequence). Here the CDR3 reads CASSPESGSSEAFF. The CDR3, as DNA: TGTGCCAGCAGCCCCGAATCGGGTTCGAGTGAAGCTTTCTTT.

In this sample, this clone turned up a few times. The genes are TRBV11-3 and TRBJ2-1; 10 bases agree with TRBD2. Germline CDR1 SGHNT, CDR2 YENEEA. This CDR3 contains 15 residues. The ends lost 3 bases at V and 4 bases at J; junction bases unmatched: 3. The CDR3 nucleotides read TGTGCCAGCAGCTTGGGACTAGCGAGATACAATGAGCAGTTCTTC. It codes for CASSLGLARYNEQFF.

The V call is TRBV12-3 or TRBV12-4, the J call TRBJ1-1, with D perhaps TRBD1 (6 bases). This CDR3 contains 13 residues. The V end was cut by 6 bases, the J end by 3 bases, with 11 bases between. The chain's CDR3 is CASRRPGDTEAFF. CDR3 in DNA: TGTGCCAGCAGACGTCCAGGGGACACTGAAGCTTTCTTT.

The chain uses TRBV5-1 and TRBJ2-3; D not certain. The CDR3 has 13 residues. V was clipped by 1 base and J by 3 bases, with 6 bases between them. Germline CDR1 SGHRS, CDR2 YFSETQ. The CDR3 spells CASSLPPTDTQYF. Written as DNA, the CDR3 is TGCGCCAGCAGCTTGCCCCCAACAGATACGCAGTATTTT.

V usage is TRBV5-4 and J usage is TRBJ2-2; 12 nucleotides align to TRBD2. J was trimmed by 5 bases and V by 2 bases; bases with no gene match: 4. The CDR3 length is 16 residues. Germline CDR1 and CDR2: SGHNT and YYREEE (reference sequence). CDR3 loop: CASSLLAGGRTGELFF. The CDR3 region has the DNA TGTGCCAGCAGCTTACTAGCGGGAGGTCGAACCGGGGAGCTGTTTTTT.

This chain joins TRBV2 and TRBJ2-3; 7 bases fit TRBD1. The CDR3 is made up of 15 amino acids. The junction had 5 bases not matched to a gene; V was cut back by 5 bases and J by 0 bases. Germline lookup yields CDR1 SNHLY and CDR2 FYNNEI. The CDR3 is CASSPGQVSTDTQYF. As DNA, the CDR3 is TGTGCCAGCAGTCCCGGACAGGTCAGCACAGATACGCAGTATTTT.

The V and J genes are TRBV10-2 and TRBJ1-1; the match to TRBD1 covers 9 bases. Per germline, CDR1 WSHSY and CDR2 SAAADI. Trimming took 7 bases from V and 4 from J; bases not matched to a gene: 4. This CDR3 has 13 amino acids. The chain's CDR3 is CASTRTGATEAFF. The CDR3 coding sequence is TGCGCCAGCACGAGGACAGGGGCCACTGAAGCTTTCTTT.

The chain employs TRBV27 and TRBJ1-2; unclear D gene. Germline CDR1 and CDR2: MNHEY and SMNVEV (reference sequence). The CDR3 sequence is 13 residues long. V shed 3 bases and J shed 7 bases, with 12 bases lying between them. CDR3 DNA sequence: TGTGCCAGCAGTTTCTCAGGAAAAGGTGGCTACACCTTC. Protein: CASSFSGKGGYTF.

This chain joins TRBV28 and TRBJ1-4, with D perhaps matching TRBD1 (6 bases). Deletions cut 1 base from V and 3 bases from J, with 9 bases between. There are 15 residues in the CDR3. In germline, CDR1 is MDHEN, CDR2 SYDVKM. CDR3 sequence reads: CASSLYTGSNEKLFF. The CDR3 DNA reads TGTGCCAGCAGTTTATACACAGGGTCTAATGAAAAACTGTTTTTT.

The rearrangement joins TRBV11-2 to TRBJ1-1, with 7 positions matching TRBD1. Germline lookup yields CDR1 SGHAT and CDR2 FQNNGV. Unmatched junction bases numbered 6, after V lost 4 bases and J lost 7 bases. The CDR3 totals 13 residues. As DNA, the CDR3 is TGTGCCAGCAGCTACGACAGGGCCGATGAAGCTTTCTTT. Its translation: CASSYDRADEAFF.

The CDR3 here is CASSPWGQGAHEQYF. The CDR3 nucleotides are TGTGCCAGCTCACCATGGGGACAGGGGGCCCACGAGCAGTACTTC. The chain couples TRBV18 to TRBJ2-7; the match to TRBD1 covers 12 bases. CDR3 length: 15 amino acids. J was trimmed by 5 bases and V by 2 bases; bases with no gene match: 4. Germline-derived CDR1 and CDR2 are KGHSH and LQKENI.

As DNA, the CDR3 is TGTGCCAGCAGTGAACTAGCGGGAGAGACCCAGTACTTC. This codes for CASSELAGETQYF. The chain carries TRBV2 and TRBJ2-5; 8 bases align to TRBD2. V was pared by 2 bases and J by 4 bases, with 0 bases of the junction left unmatched. Per germline, CDR1 SNHLY and CDR2 FYNNEI. This CDR3 comprises 13 residues.

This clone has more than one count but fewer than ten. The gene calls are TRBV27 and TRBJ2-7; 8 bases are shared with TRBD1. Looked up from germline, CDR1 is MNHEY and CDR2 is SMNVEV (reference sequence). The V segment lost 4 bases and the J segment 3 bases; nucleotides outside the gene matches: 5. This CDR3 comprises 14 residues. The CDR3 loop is CASSSGQGYYEQYF. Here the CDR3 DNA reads TGTGCCAGCAGTTCCGGACAGGGTTACTACGAGCAGTACTTC.

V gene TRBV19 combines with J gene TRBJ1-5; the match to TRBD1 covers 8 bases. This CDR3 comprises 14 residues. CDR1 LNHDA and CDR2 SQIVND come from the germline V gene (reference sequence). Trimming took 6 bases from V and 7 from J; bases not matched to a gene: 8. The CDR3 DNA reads TGTGCCAGTAGGCAGACAGGGGAAGGGCAGCCCCAGCATTTT. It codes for CASRQTGEGQPQHF.

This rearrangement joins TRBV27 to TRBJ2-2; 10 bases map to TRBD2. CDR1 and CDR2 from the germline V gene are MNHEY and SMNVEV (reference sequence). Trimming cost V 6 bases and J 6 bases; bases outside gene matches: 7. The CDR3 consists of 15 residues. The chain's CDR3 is CASRAPGLASGELFF. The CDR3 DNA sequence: TGTGCCAGCAGAGCTCCGGGACTAGCGTCCGGGGAGCTGTTTTTT.

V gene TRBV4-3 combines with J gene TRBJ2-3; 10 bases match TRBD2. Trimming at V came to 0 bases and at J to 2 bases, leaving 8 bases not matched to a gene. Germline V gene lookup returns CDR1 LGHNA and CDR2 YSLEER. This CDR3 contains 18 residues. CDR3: CASSQDLRSGRDTDTQYF. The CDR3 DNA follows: TGCGCCAGCAGCCAAGACCTCAGGAGCGGGAGGGACACAGATACGCAGTATTTT.

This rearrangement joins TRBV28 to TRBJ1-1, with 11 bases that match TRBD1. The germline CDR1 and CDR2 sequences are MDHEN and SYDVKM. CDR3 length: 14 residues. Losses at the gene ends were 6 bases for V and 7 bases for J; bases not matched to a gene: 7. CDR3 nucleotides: TGTGCCAGCAGGTGGACAGGGGGCTATATTGAAGCTTTCTTT. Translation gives CASRWTGGYIEAFF.

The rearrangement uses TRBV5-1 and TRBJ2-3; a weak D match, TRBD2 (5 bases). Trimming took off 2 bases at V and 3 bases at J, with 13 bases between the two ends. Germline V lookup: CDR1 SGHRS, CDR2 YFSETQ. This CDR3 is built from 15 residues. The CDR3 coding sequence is TGCGCCAGCAGCTTCCGGAGCGGCACAACAGATACGCAGTATTTT. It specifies CASSFRSGTTDTQYF.

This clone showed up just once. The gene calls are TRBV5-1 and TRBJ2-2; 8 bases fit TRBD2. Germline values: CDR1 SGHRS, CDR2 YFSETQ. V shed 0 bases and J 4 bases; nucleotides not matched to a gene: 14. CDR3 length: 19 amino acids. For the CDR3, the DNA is TGCGCCAGCAGCTTGGGTCATGCGGGAGGCACGCGAGGCACCGGGGAGCTGTTTTTT. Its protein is CASSLGHAGGTRGTGELFF.

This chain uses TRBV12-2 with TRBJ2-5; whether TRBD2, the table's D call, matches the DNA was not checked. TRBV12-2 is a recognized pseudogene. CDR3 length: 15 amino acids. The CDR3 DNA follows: TGTGCAAGTCGCTTAAAGGACGGGGGCCAAGAGACCCAGTACTTC. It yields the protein CASRLKDGGQETQYF.

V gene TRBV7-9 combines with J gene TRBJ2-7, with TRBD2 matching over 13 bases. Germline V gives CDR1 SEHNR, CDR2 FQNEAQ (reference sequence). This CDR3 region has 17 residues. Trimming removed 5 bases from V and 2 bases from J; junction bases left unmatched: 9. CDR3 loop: CASSPRLAGGGAYEQYF. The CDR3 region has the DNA TGTGCCAGCAGCCCCCGACTAGCGGGAGGTGGTGCCTACGAGCAGTACTTC.

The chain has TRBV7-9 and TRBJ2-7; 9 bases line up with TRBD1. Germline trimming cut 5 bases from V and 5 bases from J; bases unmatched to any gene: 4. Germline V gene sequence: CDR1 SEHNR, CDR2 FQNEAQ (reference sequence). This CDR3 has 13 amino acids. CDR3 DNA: TGTGCCAGCAGCGGGACAGGGCTGAACGAGCAGTACTTC. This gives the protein CASSGTGLNEQYF. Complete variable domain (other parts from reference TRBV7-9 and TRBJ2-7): DTGVSQNPRHKITKRGQNVTFRCDPISEHNRLYWYRQTLGQGPEFLTYFQNEAQLEKSRLLSDRFSAERPKGSFSTLEIQRTEQGDSAMYLCASSGTGLNEQYFGPGTRLTVT.

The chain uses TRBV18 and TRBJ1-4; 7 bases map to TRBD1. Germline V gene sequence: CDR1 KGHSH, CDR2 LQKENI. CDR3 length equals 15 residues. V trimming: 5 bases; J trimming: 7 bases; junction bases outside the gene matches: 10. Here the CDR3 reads CASSSWDSAAEKLFF. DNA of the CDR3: TGTGCCAGCTCATCCTGGGACAGCGCGGCTGAAAAACTGTTTTTT.

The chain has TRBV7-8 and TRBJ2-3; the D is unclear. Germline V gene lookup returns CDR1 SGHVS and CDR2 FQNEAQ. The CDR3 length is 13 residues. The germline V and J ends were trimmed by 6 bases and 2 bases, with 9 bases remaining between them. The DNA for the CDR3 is TGTGCCAGCAGTGAGGTAGACACAGATACGCAGTATTTT. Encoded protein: CASSEVDTDTQYF. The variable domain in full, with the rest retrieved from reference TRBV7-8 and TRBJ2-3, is GAGVSQSPRYKVAKRGQDVALRCDPISGHVSLFWYQQALGQGPEFLTYFQNEAQLDKSGLPSDRFFAERPEGSVSTLKIQRTQQEDSAVYLCASSEVDTDTQYFGPGTRLTVL.

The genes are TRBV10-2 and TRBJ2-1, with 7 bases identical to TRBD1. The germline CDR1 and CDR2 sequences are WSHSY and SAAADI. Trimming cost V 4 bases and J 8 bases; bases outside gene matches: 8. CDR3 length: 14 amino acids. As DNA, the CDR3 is TGCGCCAGCAGTGGTAGACAGGGTTCGGATGAGCAGTTCTTC. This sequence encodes CASSGRQGSDEQFF.

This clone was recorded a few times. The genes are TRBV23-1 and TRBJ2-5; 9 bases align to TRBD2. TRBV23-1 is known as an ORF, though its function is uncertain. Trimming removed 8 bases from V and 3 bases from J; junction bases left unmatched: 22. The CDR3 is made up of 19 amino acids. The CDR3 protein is CASFQNTGTSLIQKETQYF. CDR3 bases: TGCGCCAGCTTTCAGAATACCGGGACTAGCCTTATCCAAAAAGAGACCCAGTACTTC.

CDR3 coding DNA: TGTGCCAGCCTCGCCGGGAGGGGCGAAGATACGCAGTATTTT. This gives the protein CASLAGRGEDTQYF. The J gene is TRBJ2-3, the V gene TRBV2; 8 bases map to TRBD2. CDR1 SNHLY and CDR2 FYNNEI come from the germline V gene. This CDR3 contains 14 residues. J lost 5 bases, V lost 8 bases, and 9 bases had no gene match. Filled out from reference TRBV2 and TRBJ2-3, the complete variable domain reads EPEVTQTPSHQVTQMGQEVILRCVPISNHLYFYWYRQILGQKVEFLVSFYNNEISEKSEIFDDQFSVERPDGSNFTLKIRSTKLEDSAMYFCASLAGRGEDTQYFGPGTRLTVL.

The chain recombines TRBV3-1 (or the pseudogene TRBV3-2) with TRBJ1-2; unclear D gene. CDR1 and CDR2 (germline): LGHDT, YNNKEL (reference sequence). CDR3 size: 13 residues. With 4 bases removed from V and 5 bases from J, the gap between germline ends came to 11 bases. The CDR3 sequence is CASSLKGVYGYTF. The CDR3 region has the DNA TGTGCCAGCAGCCTAAAGGGAGTATATGGCTACACCTTC.

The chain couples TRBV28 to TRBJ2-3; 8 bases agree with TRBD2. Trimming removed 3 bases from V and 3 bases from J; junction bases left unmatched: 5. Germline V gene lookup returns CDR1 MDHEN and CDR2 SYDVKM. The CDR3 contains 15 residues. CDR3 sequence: CASSLAGGETDTQYF. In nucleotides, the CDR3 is TGTGCCAGCAGTTTGGCGGGAGGAGAGACAGATACGCAGTATTTT.